Below are 5 T cell receptor beta chains sequenced from a single sample in a study of blood T cells in healthy people across ages (dated by TCRdb to about 2015). Library prep was done by 5' RACE. The run used an Illumina HiSeq 2500. A second PCR of about 6 to 11 cycles was performed with a sample-barcoded 5' primer and a J-beta primer mix. The public sequencing data were trimmed at Q25 with fastp and processed into clonotypes with MiXCR by TCRdb, which kept only in-frame beta chains. Rows with one shared CDR3 protein collapse into an entry with the most common genes and DNA. In all, the sample holds 800,000 to 950,000 distinct CDR3 sequences, and around 36% of those were seen once. The ten largest clones represent 10% to 15% of the sample. The sequenced sample consisted of blood. The source is a man aged 18 to 35 in good health.

This clonotype was seen a handful of times. This chain links TRBV6-1 with TRBJ1-4, with D maybe TRBD1 (5 bases). The CDR3 is 16 residues long. CDR1 is MNHNS, CDR2 SASEGT, per germline. The ends were cut back, 7 bases at V and 7 bases at J, with 22 bases in the middle. DNA for the CDR3: TGTGCCAGCATCCCGGGGGGTTATTGGGACGGTGAAAAACTGTTTTTT. This codes for CASIPGGYWDGEKLFF.

V gene TRBV7-9 combines with J gene TRBJ2-3; 15 bases line up with TRBD2. The CDR3 loop spans 17 amino acids. Losses at the gene ends were 5 bases for V and 2 bases for J; bases not matched to a gene: 5. Germline lookup yields CDR1 SEHNR and CDR2 FQNEAQ (reference sequence). The CDR3 DNA reads as TGTGCCAGCAGCGACGGACTAGCGGGGGGGATCACAGATACGCAGTATTTT. Its translation: CASSDGLAGGITDTQYF. Filled out from reference TRBV7-9 and TRBJ2-3, the complete variable domain reads DTGVSQNPRHKITKRGQNVTFRCDPISEHNRLYWYRQTLGQGPEFLTYFQNEAQLEKSRLLSDRFSAERPKGSFSTLEIQRTEQGDSAMYLCASSDGLAGGITDTQYFGPGTRLTVL.

This clonotype was counted between two and nine times. The rearrangement joins TRBV7-2 to TRBJ1-2, with D possibly matching TRBD1 (6 bases). Between the trimmed V and J ends, which lost 1 base and 3 bases, there was a span of 15 bases. Looked up from germline, CDR1 is SGHTA and CDR2 is FQGNSA. CDR3 length: 16 amino acids. CDR3 nucleotide sequence: TGTGCCAGCAGCTTAGGGGACACCACCTCTGACTATGGCTACACCTTC. Translated, it gives CASSLGDTTSDYGYTF.

This chain joins TRBV10-3 and TRBJ1-4; D might be TRBD1 (5 bases). With 4 bases removed from V and 8 bases from J, the gap between germline ends came to 11 bases. This CDR3 is 13 amino acids long. CDR1 is ENHRY, CDR2 SYGVKD, per germline. This CDR3 is CAISAGYGEKLFF. The CDR3 DNA reads TGTGCCATCAGTGCAGGGTACGGAGAAAAACTGTTTTTT.

The V gene is TRBV21-1, the J gene TRBJ1-5. TRBV21-1 is marked as a pseudogene. This CDR3 is 14 amino acids long. The CDR3 region has the DNA TGTGCCAGCCCCGGGAGGGCGGGGAATCAGCCCCAGCATTTT. Protein sequence: CASPGRAGNQPQHF.